The source of this T cell receptor beta chain is a study of human T cells and chemical hapten exposure (dated by TCRdb to about 2021). The study in broad terms: For sensitization, 2% DPC in acetone was applied to a roughly 2 cm by roughly 2 cm area of upper inner arm skin. Patients additionally received weekly therapeutic DPC doses to the scalp throughout the roughly 25-week study period. Patch testing on the upper back used Finn chambers containing 0.01% DPC, with scoring done after 6 days according to International Contact Dermatitis Research Group standards. The patient cohort, mostly female, included alopecia areata with under or over 50% scalp involvement, alopecia totalis and alopecia universalis. Libraries were combined into a pool for sequencing, and differences in TCR yield between samples came mainly from small differences in library volumes within the pool. In alopecia patients, the study followed how the peripheral blood TCR repertoire changed in vivo over primary and secondary sensitization to diphenylcyclopropenone (DPC), a hapten. Blood samples were taken from patients before sensitization (week 0) and at 2, 6 and about 24 weeks after DPC sensitization. For TCR sequencing, blood came from 25 to 35 alopecia patients at anywhere from one to four time points (pre-sensitization, 2, 6 and 24 weeks).

The sample holds many counts of this clonotype. Its antigen remains undetermined. Qualities for individual bases were not recorded, and no much larger clone is one base off. Libraries were prepared through RACE. The sequencer was a NextSeq 500. During library preparation, unique molecular identifiers were attached to individual cDNA molecules so that TCRs could be counted quantitatively and reproducibly. Both TCR alpha and TCR beta chains were sequenced from each blood RNA sample. Concerning the study's data processing: Samples had a median of about 96,000 TCRs, with a range from about 23,224 to 750,000. V, J and CDR3 annotation of the TCR reads was carried out using the Decombinator software suite. For the PS versus PT1 abundance plots, all samples were subsampled to the same number of TCRs (28,000). TCRs were defined as expanded if absent before sensitization and observed at least eight times at the 2-week time point. Through fastp at Q25 and MiXCR, TCRdb rebuilt clones from the public reads, retaining in-frame beta chains. Rows matching on CDR3 protein sequence are summarized as one entry with the most common DNA and genes. The V and J calls and clone size come from TCRdb's table, not from the authors' own analysis. This sample is represented by tens of thousands of distinct CDR3 sequences; around 7% of them were singletons. The ten largest account for 1% to 1.5% of the sample.

A distance of 14 bases separates the germline ends of V and J, which lose 3 bases and 4 bases respectively. From the cysteine through the phenylalanine, the CDR3 covers 15 amino acids. Of the read, only the CDR3 DNA is kept; its 45 bases are in frame from base 1. The time point label of this sample denotes: patch test 2, 6 weeks after DPC sensitization. The treatment or condition label, as the study defines it: therapeutic diphenylcyclopropenone sensitization with weekly scalp DPC. At every patch-test visit, the blood draw took place before the patch test was put on. Patients were considered eligible if aged 18 to 70, diagnosed with alopecia and deemed suitable for DPC therapy, and patients were excluded if pregnant. Total RNA was extracted from unfractionated whole blood that had been collected in Tempus Blood RNA tubes. The paper as a whole reports these results and caveats: No change with DPC sensitization was found in the number of TCRs above 1 in 1000 frequency, and no evidence of global repertoire structure alterations was found. Significantly more large CDR3 similarity clusters were formed by expanded TCRs than by pre-sensitization or healthy control sets, consistent with antigen-driven responses. Repeated subsampling changed both the strength of the expansion versus patch-test correlation and the threshold at which the correlation became significant. Because every patient had alopecia, a presumed autoimmune disease, the patients' immune response might differ from that of healthy individuals. Patch test score correlated positively with the number of PT1 expanded TCRs, reaching significance at thresholds 8, 16 and 32 but not at 4.

This chain joins TRBV12-3 or TRBV12-4 to TRBJ2-3; the D gene assignment is ambiguous. The receptor was derived from a woman in her thirties with alopecia areata. Some clones in this sample may be carry-over from other donors' samples. This specimen consisted of whole blood, obtained in connection with sensitization to the hapten diphenylcyclopropenone (DPC). The nucleotides read TGTGCCAGCAGTTTCGGCACCACGGCTTCAGATACGCAGTATTTT. Its protein product is CASSFGTTASDTQYF.